Below are 27 T cell receptor beta chains sequenced from a single sample in a study of blood T cell repertoires in COVID-19. Libraries were prepared by immunoSEQ multiplex PCR; TCRdb keeps only in-frame clonotypes and omits some of them. The data show 140,000 or so clones, about 90% seen once. What was sequenced was peripheral blood. These receptors were collected from a man in his 60s with active or convalescent COVID-19.

This clone occurred once. The chain employs TRBV4-1 and TRBJ2-1, with D possibly being TRBD2 (6 bases). Germline values: CDR1 MGHRA, CDR2 YSYEKL. Trimming left V 4 bases short and J 2 bases short, with 18 bases between. CDR3 length: 17 amino acids. For the CDR3, the DNA is TGCGCCAGCAGCCCGGGGCTAGCGCGAGAGCCCTACAATGAGCAGTTCTTC. Its translation: CASSPGLAREPYNEQFF.

V is TRBV9 and J is TRBJ2-2; 9 nucleotides agree with TRBD1. This CDR3 has 15 amino acids. CDR1 SGDLS and CDR2 YYNGEE come from the germline V gene. The junction had 7 bases not matched to a gene; V was cut back by 4 bases and J by 6 bases. The CDR3 coding sequence is TGTGCCAGCAGCACCCGGACAGGGGTCGCCGGGGAGCTGTTTTTT. Translation gives CASSTRTGVAGELFF.

The rearrangement uses TRBV15 and TRBJ1-6; weak D call: TRBD1 (6 bases). CDR3 length equals 14 residues. Per germline, CDR1 LNHNV and CDR2 YYDKDF (reference sequence). V shed 9 bases and J shed 5 bases, with 14 bases lying between them. The CDR3 DNA sequence: TGTGCCACGACGGGGACACCAAATAATTCACCCCTCCACTTT. Encoded protein: CATTGTPNNSPLHF.

The V call is TRBV5-1, the J call TRBJ2-1; 12 positions agree with TRBD2. The CDR3 is 17 residues long. With 0 bases clipped from V and 8 bases from J, the junction kept 9 bases outside the gene matches. Germline V gene sequence: CDR1 SGHRS, CDR2 YFSETQ. CDR3: CASSLGRTSGIYYEQFF. The CDR3 nucleotides read TGCGCCAGCAGCTTGGGACGGACTAGCGGGATTTACTATGAGCAGTTCTTC.

This clone has just one count. The V gene is TRBV7-9, the J gene TRBJ2-5; a weak D match, TRBD2 (5 bases). The germline V gene encodes CDR1 SEHNR and CDR2 FQNEAQ (reference sequence). This CDR3 has 14 residues. The ends were cut back, 4 bases at V and 0 bases at J, with 9 bases in the middle. CDR3 residues: CASSSSGYQETQYF. CDR3 nucleotides: TGTGCCAGCAGCTCGTCGGGGTACCAAGAGACCCAGTACTTC.

This clone has just one count. The chain combines TRBV19 with TRBJ2-6, with a tentative D call TRBD1 (5 bases). In germline, CDR1 is LNHDA, CDR2 SQIVND (reference sequence). This CDR3 spans 14 amino acids. Trimming cost V 5 bases and J 2 bases, with 7 bases left between them. CDR3 sequence (DNA): TGTGCCAGTAGTTGGGGCACTGGGGCCAACGTCCTGACTTTC. Residues: CASSWGTGANVLTF. The entire variable domain, with the rest obtained from reference TRBV19 and TRBJ2-6, is as follows: DGGITQSPKYLFRKEGQNVTLSCEQNLNHDAMYWYRQDPGQGLRLIYYSQIVNDFQKGDIAEGYSVSREKKESFPLTVTSAQKNPTAFYLCASSWGTGANVLTFGAGSRLTVL.

The rearrangement links TRBV20-1 to TRBJ2-1; 8 bases line up with TRBD2. This CDR3 has 11 amino acids. V shed 8 bases, J shed 13 bases, and the junction held 10 bases outside the gene matches. The germline CDR1 and CDR2 sequences are DFQATT and SNEGSKA (reference sequence). The CDR3 DNA reads as TGCAGTTCCCTCTCCGGGACTAGACAGTTCTTC. Translated: CSSLSGTRQFF.

This sequence joins TRBV5-1 and TRBJ1-6; 8 bases line up with TRBD1. The CDR3 extends over 14 amino acids. Germline CDR1 SGHRS, CDR2 YFSETQ. Trimming cost V 0 bases and J 7 bases; bases outside gene matches: 0. The CDR3 sequence is CASSLGQGNSPLHF. The CDR3, as DNA: TGCGCCAGCAGCTTGGGACAGGGGAATTCACCCCTCCACTTT. Full variable domain (missing parts from reference TRBV5-1 and TRBJ1-6): KAGVTQTPRYLIKTRGQQVTLSCSPISGHRSVSWYQQTPGQGLQFLFEYFSETQRNKGNFPGRFSGRQFSNSRSEMNVSTLELGDSALYLCASSLGQGNSPLHFGNGTRLTVT.

A few counts support this clone. V is TRBV11-2 and J is TRBJ2-7, with 9 bases identical to TRBD2. V trimming: 1 base; J trimming: 4 bases; junction bases outside the gene matches: 5. Germline V gene lookup returns CDR1 SGHAT and CDR2 FQNNGV. The CDR3 sequence is 15 residues long. CDR3 amino acids: CASSLGSSGTYEQYF. Written as DNA, the CDR3 is TGTGCCAGCAGCTTAGGGTCTAGCGGGACTTACGAGCAGTACTTC.

The chain joins TRBV24-1 to TRBJ2-1; D gene uncertain. Trimming took off 4 bases at V and 7 bases at J, with 16 bases between the two ends. This CDR3 comprises 15 residues. Germline CDR1 reads KGHDR; CDR2 reads SFDVKD. As DNA, the CDR3 is TGTGCCACCAGTGACCCGGCTAGTCAAGTAAATGAGCAGTTCTTC. This gives the protein CATSDPASQVNEQFF.

V gene TRBV6-6 combines with J gene TRBJ1-5, with D perhaps matching TRBD1 (5 bases). The ends were cut back, 5 bases at V and 3 bases at J, with 23 bases in the middle. The length of the CDR3 is 18 residues. Germline V gives CDR1 MNHNY, CDR2 SVGAGI (reference sequence). The CDR3 nucleotides are TGTGCCAGCAGTCCCCGGGGGAGGGTCGCTGGAATCAATCAGCCCCAGCATTTT. Protein product: CASSPRGRVAGINQPQHF.

The chain couples TRBV7-9 to TRBJ2-1; TRBD2 matches at 7 bases. Germline lookup yields CDR1 SEHNR and CDR2 FQNEAQ (reference sequence). V lost 1 base, J lost 0 bases, and 3 bases stayed unmatched. The CDR3 totals 16 residues. CDR3 sequence: CASSLVGGSSYNEQFF. CDR3 nucleotide sequence: TGTGCCAGCAGCTTAGTGGGCGGGAGCTCCTACAATGAGCAGTTCTTC.

The chain joins TRBV29-1 to TRBJ2-7, with 8 nucleotides matching TRBD1. J gave up 5 bases and V 3 bases, and 3 bases lay outside the gene matches. Germline-derived CDR1 and CDR2 are SQVTM and ANQGSEA. This CDR3 is built from 12 residues. As DNA, the CDR3 is TGCAGCGTTGACGACAGGGGCCACGAGCAGTACTTC. It translates to CSVDDRGHEQYF.

The rearrangement joins TRBV30 to TRBJ2-3, with 14 nucleotides matching TRBD2. The length of the CDR3 is 16 residues. The V gene's germline CDR1 is GTSNPN and CDR2 SVGIG (reference sequence). V gave up 5 bases and J gave up 4 bases; unmatched junction bases: 8. DNA for the CDR3: TGTGCCTGGTCCCGGGGACTAGCGGGAGCGGCAGATACGCAGTATTTT. This codes for CAWSRGLAGAADTQYF. The variable domain in full, completed from reference TRBV30 and TRBJ2-3, reads SQTIHQWPATLVQPVGSPLSLECTVEGTSNPNLYWYRQAAGRGLQLLFYSVGIGQISSEVPQNLSASRPQDRQFILSSKKLLLSDSGFYLCAWSRGLAGAADTQYFGPGTRLTVL.

This clone was counted once. The rearrangement links TRBV15 to TRBJ1-2; no firm D call. CDR3 size: 13 residues. Germline assignment: CDR1 LNHNV and CDR2 YYDKDF (reference sequence). V was shortened by 1 base and J by 5 bases, with 8 bases between the two germline ends. The CDR3 loop is CATSRAPVYGYTF. The CDR3 coding sequence is TGTGCCACCAGCAGAGCCCCAGTATATGGCTACACCTTC.

The V and J genes are TRBV6-5 and TRBJ1-1; D perhaps matches TRBD1 (6 bases). The germline V gene has CDR1 MNHEY and CDR2 SVGAGI. The CDR3 runs 13 residues. The germline V and J ends were trimmed by 2 bases and 6 bases, with 10 bases remaining between them. CDR3 sequence (DNA): TGTGCCAGCAGTTACGGACAGCCCGCTGAAGCTTTCTTT. The encoded protein is CASSYGQPAEAFF.

This clone has only a few counts. This rearrangement joins TRBV5-8 to TRBJ1-6; 7 nucleotides agree with TRBD1. Germline V gene sequence: CDR1 SGHTS, CDR2 YDEGEE. J lost 0 bases, V lost 4 bases, and 7 bases had no gene match. The CDR3 has 17 residues. The CDR3 nucleotides read TGTGCCAGCAGCAGGACAGGCAGGAGCTCCTATAATTCACCCCTCCACTTT. Protein product: CASSRTGRSSYNSPLHF.

Turning to this clone: Sequence at one end of the junction differs from germline and may be a read error. The J gene is TRBJ2-3, the V gene TRBV27, with D possibly being TRBD2 (6 bases). The CDR3 has 16 amino acids. CDR1 MNHEY and CDR2 SMNVEV come from the germline V gene (reference sequence). CDR3 nucleotide sequence: TGTACCAGCAACCCCGGACGGGGGACTCACACAGATACGCAGTATTTT. Translated: CTSNPGRGTHTDTQYF.

The chain links TRBV6-5 to TRBJ2-1, with D possibly TRBD2 on 6 matching bases. Germline CDR1 and CDR2: MNHEY and SVGAGI. The CDR3 is 14 residues long. With 0 bases removed from V and 10 bases from J, the gap between germline ends came to 13 bases. The CDR3: CASSYSTRYLEQFF. The CDR3 region has the DNA TGTGCCAGCAGTTACTCGACTAGATATCTCGAGCAGTTCTTC.

The genes are TRBV6-2 or TRBV6-3 and TRBJ2-5, with TRBD2 identical over 9 bases. Germline CDR1 is MNHEY and CDR2 is SVGEGT. V lost 4 bases, J lost 0 bases, and 6 bases stayed unmatched. The CDR3 totals 16 residues. The CDR3 here is CASSFRTSAYQETQYF. The DNA for the CDR3 is TGTGCCAGCAGTTTCAGGACTAGCGCGTACCAAGAGACCCAGTACTTC.

The chain recombines TRBV19 with TRBJ2-7; 9 positions match TRBD1. After removal of 5 bases from V and 3 bases from J, the junction contained 5 bases not matched to a gene. CDR3 length: 14 residues. Per the germline V gene, CDR1 is LNHDA and CDR2 is SQIVND (reference sequence). CDR3 DNA: TGTGCCAGTAGTGCGGACAGGGGCTACTACGAGCAGTACTTC. Its translation is CASSADRGYYEQYF.

The J gene is TRBJ2-1, the V gene TRBV9, with 11 positions matching TRBD2. The CDR3 consists of 16 residues. Germline trimming cut 3 bases from V and 9 bases from J; bases unmatched to any gene: 11. The germline V gene has CDR1 SGDLS and CDR2 YYNGEE. The CDR3 DNA reads as TGTGCCAGCAGCGAAAGACTAACTACTAGCGGGGGTGAGCAGTTCTTC. Its protein is CASSERLTTSGGEQFF.

This chain joins TRBV11-2 and TRBJ2-1, with D hard to call. The V gene's germline CDR1 is SGHAT and CDR2 FQNNGV. The CDR3 contains 14 residues. V was shortened by 4 bases and J by 2 bases, with 9 bases between the two germline ends. CDR3 sequence reads: CASSSRVTYNEQFF. The CDR3 nucleotides read TGTGCCAGCAGCTCCCGCGTAACCTACAATGAGCAGTTCTTC.

The chain employs TRBV11-2 and TRBJ2-7, with 9 bases that match TRBD2. Trimming at V came to 3 bases and at J to 5 bases, leaving 8 bases not matched to a gene. Germline CDR1 is SGHAT and CDR2 is FQNNGV. The CDR3 covers 15 residues. Written as DNA, the CDR3 is TGTGCCAGCAGCTTGGGTAGCGGGAGCTTCGACGAGCAGTACTTC. Translated, it gives CASSLGSGSFDEQYF. Full variable domain (missing parts from reference TRBV11-2 and TRBJ2-7): EAGVAQSPRYKIIEKRQSVAFWCNPISGHATLYWYQQILGQGPKLLIQFQNNGVVDDSQLPKDRFSAERLKGVDSTLKIQPAKLEDSAVYLCASSLGSGSFDEQYFGPGTRLTVT.

The V gene is TRBV15, the J gene TRBJ1-5, with 9 bases matching TRBD1. The germline gives CDR1 LNHNV, CDR2 YYDKDF (reference sequence). This CDR3 is 17 amino acids long. Trimming cost V 3 bases and J 0 bases; bases outside gene matches: 6. The CDR3 DNA reads TGTGCCACCAGCAGTGAAAGGACAGGGGTTAGCAATCAGCCCCAGCATTTT. Amino acid sequence: CATSSERTGVSNQPQHF.

This clone was recorded a few times. The V gene is TRBV4-1, the J gene TRBJ1-5, with 7 positions matching TRBD1. Trimming removed 4 bases from V and 3 bases from J; junction bases left unmatched: 3. The germline V gene has CDR1 MGHRA and CDR2 YSYEKL. CDR3 length: 14 amino acids. CDR3 loop: CASSRGTANQPQHF. Here the CDR3 DNA reads TGCGCCAGCAGCCGTGGGACAGCCAATCAGCCCCAGCATTTT.

J is TRBJ2-7 and V is TRBV10-3; TRBD1 matches 8 bases. CDR1 and CDR2 (germline): ENHRY, SYGVKD. The J segment lost 2 bases and the V segment lost 3 bases, leaving 3 bases of the junction unmatched. This CDR3 comprises 14 residues. The CDR3 DNA reads TGTGCCATCAGTGACAGGACAGGGACCTACGAGCAGTACTTC. Encoded protein: CAISDRTGTYEQYF.